Listed here are 24 T cell receptor beta chains from one sample, sequenced in a study of T-cell memory formation after mild COVID-19. TCRdb fed the 5' RACE reads into MiXCR, producing one record per CDR3 protein. The top ten clones hold around 13% of a sample with around 370,000 distinct CDR3 sequences, more than 20% of them seen once. The source material was PBMCs or a T cell subset sorted from them (not recorded which). These receptors were taken from an adult woman who had mild COVID-19 (a few samples of this study predate the infection). Cell type and time point are not known.

The CDR3, as DNA: TGTGCCACCAGTCCACTGGGACAGGGGACCTGGGACTATGGCTACACCTTC. It encodes CATSPLGQGTWDYGYTF. The chain has TRBV24-1 and TRBJ1-2; 10 bases line up with TRBD1. This CDR3 has 17 residues. Per the germline V gene, CDR1 is KGHDR and CDR2 is SFDVKD. The ends lost 6 bases at V and 3 bases at J; junction bases unmatched: 12.

This clonotype has a handful of counts. The chain recombines TRBV20-1 with TRBJ2-3; 9 bases align to TRBD2. V shed 4 bases and J 5 bases; nucleotides not matched to a gene: 7. The CDR3 has 14 residues. The V gene's germline CDR1 is DFQATT and CDR2 SNEGSKA (reference sequence). In DNA form, the CDR3 reads TGCAGTGCTACCTACCTAGCGGGGAAAGATACGCAGTATTTT. Protein sequence: CSATYLAGKDTQYF.

The chain couples TRBV7-9 to TRBJ2-2; 8 nucleotides align to TRBD1. CDR3 size: 16 residues. V shed 7 bases, J shed 1 base, and the junction held 8 bases outside the gene matches. From germline, CDR1 is SEHNR and CDR2 FQNEAQ (reference sequence). CDR3 residues: CASTPAGTGNTGELFF. The CDR3 region has the DNA TGTGCCAGCACTCCGGCGGGGACAGGGAACACCGGGGAGCTGTTTTTT.

The chain has TRBV3-1 and TRBJ2-7, with a weak D call TRBD2 (5 bases). The germline gives CDR1 LGHDT, CDR2 YNNKEL (reference sequence). The CDR3 is made up of 14 amino acids. Deletions cut 4 bases from V and 6 bases from J, with 16 bases between. The CDR3 DNA reads TGTGCCAGCAGCCCTCAGTGGGAGATCGGCGAGCAGTACTTC. Protein product: CASSPQWEIGEQYF.

This clonotype was seen just once. A much larger clone differs from this one at a single base, so this may be a read error. The rearrangement links TRBV20-1 to TRBJ1-2, with 8 bases fitting TRBD1. Germline V gives CDR1 DFQATT, CDR2 SNEGSKA (reference sequence). The trim removed 3 bases at V and 6 bases at J, leaving 12 bases unmatched. The CDR3 loop spans 15 amino acids. The CDR3 DNA sequence: TGCAGTGCTAGTCAGCCTTTTGACAGGGGACATGGCTACACCTTC. Encoded protein: CSASQPFDRGHGYTF.

This clonotype was detected a few times. V is TRBV29-1 and J is TRBJ2-4; D is perhaps TRBD1 (6 bases). CDR1 is SQVTM and CDR2 is ANQGSEA in the germline V gene. Trimming left V 3 bases short and J 3 bases short, with 15 bases between. The CDR3 is made up of 15 amino acids. The DNA for the CDR3 is TGCAGCGTTGAGAACAGGGAGTCGGGCAAAAACATTCAGTACTTC. Encoded protein: CSVENRESGKNIQYF.

This clonotype has more than one count but fewer than ten. This chain uses TRBV29-1 with TRBJ1-4, with a tentative D call TRBD1 (5 bases). Trimming took 2 bases from V and 4 from J, leaving 8 bases between them. Per the germline V gene, CDR1 is SQVTM and CDR2 is ANQGSEA. The CDR3 is 13 amino acids. Here the CDR3 reads CSVECQGNEKLFF. CDR3 in DNA: TGCAGCGTTGAATGCCAGGGTAATGAAAAACTGTTTTTT. Complete variable domain (other parts from reference TRBV29-1 and TRBJ1-4): SAVISQKPSRDICQRGTSLTIQCQVDSQVTMMFWYRQQPGQSLTLIATANQGSEATYESGFVIDKFPISRPNLTFSTLTVSNMSPEDSSIYLCSVECQGNEKLFFGSGTQLSVL.

This clonotype was seen a few times. V gene TRBV14 combines with J gene TRBJ2-2; the D is unclear. Germline CDR1 SGHDN, CDR2 FVKESK. V was clipped by 0 bases and J by 3 bases, with 20 bases between them. The CDR3 spans 19 residues. CDR3 in amino acids: CASSQDSARQLTDTGELFF. CDR3 in DNA: TGTGCCAGCAGCCAAGATTCAGCCCGGCAGTTGACGGACACCGGGGAGCTGTTTTTT.

The rearrangement uses TRBV5-1 and TRBJ2-2; 8 bases are shared with TRBD1. This CDR3 spans 16 amino acids. Germline V lookup: CDR1 SGHRS, CDR2 YFSETQ. Germline trimming cut 4 bases from V and 0 bases from J; bases unmatched to any gene: 5. The CDR3 bases are TGCGCCAGCAGCCGGGGGACAGGTTCGAACACCGGGGAGCTGTTTTTT. This gives the protein CASSRGTGSNTGELFF. The whole variable domain, filled in from reference TRBV5-1 and TRBJ2-2, reads KAGVTQTPRYLIKTRGQQVTLSCSPISGHRSVSWYQQTPGQGLQFLFEYFSETQRNKGNFPGRFSGRQFSNSRSEMNVSTLELGDSALYLCASSRGTGSNTGELFFGEGSRLTVL.

This clonotype has a handful of counts. The chain links TRBV4-1 to TRBJ2-7; 10 bases are shared with TRBD1. The germline gives CDR1 MGHRA, CDR2 YSYEKL. After removal of 0 bases from V and 6 bases from J, the junction contained 2 bases not matched to a gene. The CDR3 has 14 amino acids. The CDR3 DNA sequence: TGCGCCAGCAGCCAAGAGGGACAGGGGTCCGAGCAGTACTTC. Its protein product is CASSQEGQGSEQYF.

V and J are TRBV20-1 and TRBJ2-7; TRBD2 is a possible D gene (5 bases). Germline V gives CDR1 DFQATT, CDR2 SNEGSKA (reference sequence). The CDR3 runs 13 residues. The V end was cut by 6 bases, the J end by 2 bases, with 14 bases between. CDR3 amino acids: CSARLREAYEQYF. The CDR3 DNA reads as TGCAGTGCGAGGCTTCGGGAAGCCTACGAGCAGTACTTC.

V usage is TRBV7-9 and J usage is TRBJ1-4; D is possibly TRBD1 (6 bases). The V gene's germline CDR1 is SEHNR and CDR2 FQNEAQ (reference sequence). Trimming left V 1 base short and J 7 bases short, with 13 bases between. CDR3 length: 15 amino acids. CDR3 loop: CASSLVQGRGEKLFF. The CDR3 DNA sequence: TGTGCCAGCAGCTTAGTCCAGGGGAGAGGTGAAAAACTGTTTTTT. The entire variable domain, with the rest obtained from reference TRBV7-9 and TRBJ1-4, is as follows: DTGVSQNPRHKITKRGQNVTFRCDPISEHNRLYWYRQTLGQGPEFLTYFQNEAQLEKSRLLSDRFSAERPKGSFSTLEIQRTEQGDSAMYLCASSLVQGRGEKLFFGSGTQLSVL.

This clonotype was seen more than once but under ten times. CDR3 region: CASSFIMISNNEQFF. The CDR3, as DNA: TGTGCCAGCAGCTTTATTATGATCTCAAACAATGAGCAGTTCTTC. V gene TRBV7-2 combines with J gene TRBJ2-1; D unresolved. CDR1 is SGHTA and CDR2 is FQGNSA in the germline V gene. The CDR3 runs 15 residues. V lost 3 bases and J lost 5, with 14 bases in between.

This clonotype was found a few times. The rearrangement uses TRBV4-2 and TRBJ2-7, with D tentatively TRBD2 (6 bases). The CDR3 has 13 amino acids. The germline gives CDR1 LGHNA, CDR2 YNFKEQ. V lost 4 bases and J lost 2, with 9 bases in between. The CDR3 loop reads CASSPRGTYEQYF. In DNA, the CDR3 is TGTGCCAGCAGCCCCCGGGGGACCTACGAGCAGTACTTC.

The chain combines TRBV12-3 or TRBV12-4 with TRBJ2-4; no clear D gene. V was pared by 6 bases and J by 0 bases, with 15 bases between. CDR3 length equals 16 residues. The CDR3 is CASSPGGKLAKNIQYF. CDR3 in DNA: TGTGCCAGCAGCCCTGGCGGCAAACTAGCCAAAAACATTCAGTACTTC.

CDR3 loop: CASSYDYTDTQYF. The CDR3 DNA sequence: TGTGCCAGCAGTTACGACTACACAGATACGCAGTATTTT. The rearrangement joins TRBV6-5 to TRBJ2-3, with D possibly being TRBD2 (5 bases). CDR1 MNHEY and CDR2 SVGAGI come from the germline V gene. Trimming cost V 2 bases and J 2 bases, with 5 bases left between them. The CDR3 length is 13 residues.

In this sample, this clonotype turned up a few times. The genes are TRBV7-9 and TRBJ2-6, with 9 bases matching TRBD1. The V gene end was trimmed by 5 bases and the J gene end by 0 bases; junction bases not matched to a gene: 11. This CDR3 is built from 19 residues. Germline values: CDR1 SEHNR, CDR2 FQNEAQ (reference sequence). For the CDR3, the DNA is TGTGCCAGCAGCCGACAGGGGGGGACAGAAAGCTCTGGGGCCAACGTCCTGACTTTC. Protein sequence: CASSRQGGTESSGANVLTF. Supplemented by reference TRBV7-9 and TRBJ2-6, the full variable domain reads DTGVSQNPRHKITKRGQNVTFRCDPISEHNRLYWYRQTLGQGPEFLTYFQNEAQLEKSRLLSDRFSAERPKGSFSTLEIQRTEQGDSAMYLCASSRQGGTESSGANVLTFGAGSRLTVL.

This chain uses TRBV19 with TRBJ1-3; D remains unclear. Germline V gene data show CDR1 as LNHDA and CDR2 as SQIVND (reference sequence). Trimming stripped 8 bases from V and 0 bases from J, with 8 bases between. This CDR3 is 13 amino acids long. The CDR3 protein is CASSGDSGNTIYF. In DNA form, the CDR3 reads TGTGCCAGTTCAGGTGACTCTGGAAACACCATATATTTT.

The rearrangement links TRBV7-7 to TRBJ2-5; D is undetermined. The CDR3 consists of 14 residues. V was pared by 5 bases and J by 1 base, with 11 bases between. The germline V gene encodes CDR1 SSHAT and CDR2 FNYEAQ (reference sequence). The CDR3 sequence: CASSATVLQETQYF. CDR3 in DNA: TGTGCCAGCAGCGCCACCGTACTCCAAGAGACCCAGTACTTC.

This rearrangement joins TRBV7-9 to TRBJ2-7; 13 bases map to TRBD2. The V segment lost 4 bases and the J segment 4 bases; nucleotides outside the gene matches: 7. Germline V gene data show CDR1 as SEHNR and CDR2 as FQNEAQ (reference sequence). This CDR3 has 16 amino acids. The CDR3 DNA follows: TGTGCCAGCAGCTCACTAGCGGGAGGGCCGGTTTACGAGCAGTACTTC. Protein: CASSSLAGGPVYEQYF.

This clonotype was observed a few times. The rearrangement links TRBV5-1 to TRBJ2-1; D may match TRBD1 or TRBD2 (6 bases each). The V end was cut by 0 bases, the J end by 4 bases, with 14 bases between. The V gene's germline CDR1 is SGHRS and CDR2 YFSETQ. The length of the CDR3 is 16 residues. The DNA of the CDR3 is TGCGCCAGCAGCTTGGATGACGGGGGCCGGTACAATGAGCAGTTCTTC. Residues: CASSLDDGGRYNEQFF.

This clonotype was seen more than once but under ten times. The J gene is TRBJ1-4, the V gene TRBV7-8; 8 nucleotides match TRBD1. The CDR3 sequence is 15 residues long. The germline gives CDR1 SGHVS, CDR2 FQNEAQ. V gave up 5 bases and J gave up 8 bases; unmatched junction bases: 10. The CDR3, as DNA: TGTGCCAGCAGCACAGACAGGGGCCTATGGGAAAAACTGTTTTTT. It is translated as CASSTDRGLWEKLFF. The whole variable domain, remainder taken from reference TRBV7-8 and TRBJ1-4, is GAGVSQSPRYKVAKRGQDVALRCDPISGHVSLFWYQQALGQGPEFLTYFQNEAQLDKSGLPSDRFFAERPEGSVSTLKIQRTQQEDSAVYLCASSTDRGLWEKLFFGSGTQLSVL.

This clonotype was observed a few times. The chain couples TRBV6-1 to TRBJ2-3; D gene unclear. Trimming shortened V by 3 bases and J by 0 bases, and 10 bases separated the two germline ends. CDR1 and CDR2 from the germline V gene are MNHNS and SASEGT. CDR3 length: 15 residues. The CDR3 DNA sequence: TGTGCCAGCAGTGACCTGACCGTCAGCACAGATACGCAGTATTTT. Translated, it gives CASSDLTVSTDTQYF.

The genes are TRBV7-3 and TRBJ1-2; 10 nucleotides line up with TRBD1. Trimming took 5 bases from V and 6 from J; bases not matched to a gene: 3. The CDR3 totals 13 residues. From germline, CDR1 is SGHTA and CDR2 FQGTGA. CDR3 nucleotide sequence: TGTGCCAGCAGCGGTGGACAGGGGGATGGCTACACCTTC. Translating it yields CASSGGQGDGYTF.